A single sample is the source of the 8 T cell receptor beta chains below, sequenced in a study of T cells in Graves' hyperthyroidism and ophthalmopathy. TCR beta CDR3 regions were amplified from RNA transcripts. Using the HTBI primer set, a first-round RT-PCR was run on the TCR CDR3. TCRdb reanalysed the multiplex PCR reads using MiXCR and keeps one entry per CDR3 protein. The data hold about 570,000 distinct CDR3 sequences, with around 42% observed a single time. Source material: peripheral blood or thyroid tissue (not recorded which). The origin of the receptors is an adult woman with Graves' disease, either hyperthyroidism or ophthalmopathy (not recorded which).

Worth noting for this clonotype: The junction does not match germline at one end; this may be a read error. The J gene is TRBJ2-7, the V gene TRBV10-3, with TRBD2 matching over 9 bases. The CDR3 covers 12 residues. Germline CDR1 and CDR2: ENHRY and SYGVKD. The CDR3 nucleotides are TGTGCCATCAGTTCGACTAGCGGCCTTGGGGACTTC. Its protein product is CAISSTSGLGDF.

This clonotype was counted many times. The chain links TRBV6-2 or TRBV6-3 to TRBJ1-5, with D unclear. V was trimmed by 5 bases and J by 5 bases, leaving 13 bases between them. Germline CDR1 reads MNHEY; CDR2 reads SVGEGT. There are 14 residues in the CDR3. CDR3 protein: CASSPWKGYQPQHF. The CDR3 region has the DNA TGTGCCAGCAGTCCCTGGAAAGGCTATCAGCCCCAGCATTTT.

This clonotype showed up many times. A much larger clone sits a single nucleotide away, making a read error possible. This chain links TRBV9 with TRBJ1-5; D is ambiguous. This CDR3 comprises 15 residues. Germline V gives CDR1 SGDLS, CDR2 YYNGEE. The CDR3 reads CASGVGGGGNQPQHF. DNA of the CDR3: TGTGCCAGCGGCGTAGGAGGCGGTGGCAATCAGCCCCAGCATTTT. The full variable domain, with the rest looked up from reference TRBV9 and TRBJ1-5, is DSGVTQTPKHLITATGQRVTLRCSPRSGDLSVYWYQQSLDQGLQFLIQYYNGEERAKGNILERFSAQQFPDLHSELNLSSLELGDSALYFCASGVGGGGNQPQHFGDGTRLSIL.

The V call is TRBV7-2, the J call TRBJ1-2; D might be TRBD1 (6 bases). Germline CDR1 SGHTA, CDR2 FQGNSA. The CDR3 consists of 18 residues. V was cut by 6 bases and J by 6 bases, with 29 bases left in between. The CDR3 coding sequence is TGTGCCAGCAGTCGCATGGTTGCAGACACCGGGGGCAGTGATGGCTACACCTTC. Its protein is CASSRMVADTGGSDGYTF.

J is TRBJ1-2 and V is TRBV19; 9 bases agree with TRBD1. This CDR3 region has 15 residues. Germline values: CDR1 LNHDA, CDR2 SQIVND (reference sequence). V lost 8 bases, J lost 6 bases, and 13 bases stayed unmatched. This chain's CDR3 is CASHRGLHTRDGYTF. CDR3 DNA sequence: TGTGCCAGTCACAGGGGGCTTCATACTAGGGATGGCTACACCTTC. Drawing the rest from reference TRBV19 and TRBJ1-2, the complete variable domain is DGGITQSPKYLFRKEGQNVTLSCEQNLNHDAMYWYRQDPGQGLRLIYYSQIVNDFQKGDIAEGYSVSREKKESFPLTVTSAQKNPTAFYLCASHRGLHTRDGYTFGSGTRLTVV.

This clonotype has a count of ten or more. The chain uses TRBV20-1 and TRBJ2-2; D is unclear. CDR3 size: 11 residues. CDR1 and CDR2 from the germline V gene are DFQATT and SNEGSKA (reference sequence). V lost 1 base, J lost 5 bases, and 2 bases lay in between. The CDR3 sequence: CSARVTGELFF. The CDR3 region has the DNA TGCAGTGCTAGAGTAACCGGGGAGCTGTTTTTT.

Details on this clonotype: This CDR3 is missing its conserved last phenylalanine or tryptophan, likely due to a read error. The chain links TRBV28 to TRBJ2-7; D tentatively fits TRBD1 or TRBD2 (5 bases each). The CDR3 has 15 residues. The germline V and J ends were trimmed by 6 bases and 2 bases, with 17 bases remaining between them. Germline V gene data show CDR1 as MDHEN and CDR2 as SYDVKM. The CDR3 DNA is TGTGCCAGCAGCAAACCGGCGGTGGGGGCCTACGAGCAGTACCTC. Residues: CASSKPAVGAYEQYL.

The chain uses TRBV11-2 and TRBJ2-5; either TRBD1 or TRBD2 may fit D (5 bases each). The CDR3 is 17 amino acids. The ends were cut back, 7 bases at V and 5 bases at J, with 26 bases in the middle. Looked up from germline, CDR1 is SGHAT and CDR2 is FQNNGV. The CDR3: CASNPTEGLGSAETQYF. CDR3 DNA: TGTGCCAGCAACCCGACAGAGGGGTTGGGTAGCGCGGAGACCCAGTACTTC. Variable domain in full (rest from reference TRBV11-2 and TRBJ2-5): EAGVAQSPRYKIIEKRQSVAFWCNPISGHATLYWYQQILGQGPKLLIQFQNNGVVDDSQLPKDRFSAERLKGVDSTLKIQPAKLEDSAVYLCASNPTEGLGSAETQYFGPGTRLLVL.